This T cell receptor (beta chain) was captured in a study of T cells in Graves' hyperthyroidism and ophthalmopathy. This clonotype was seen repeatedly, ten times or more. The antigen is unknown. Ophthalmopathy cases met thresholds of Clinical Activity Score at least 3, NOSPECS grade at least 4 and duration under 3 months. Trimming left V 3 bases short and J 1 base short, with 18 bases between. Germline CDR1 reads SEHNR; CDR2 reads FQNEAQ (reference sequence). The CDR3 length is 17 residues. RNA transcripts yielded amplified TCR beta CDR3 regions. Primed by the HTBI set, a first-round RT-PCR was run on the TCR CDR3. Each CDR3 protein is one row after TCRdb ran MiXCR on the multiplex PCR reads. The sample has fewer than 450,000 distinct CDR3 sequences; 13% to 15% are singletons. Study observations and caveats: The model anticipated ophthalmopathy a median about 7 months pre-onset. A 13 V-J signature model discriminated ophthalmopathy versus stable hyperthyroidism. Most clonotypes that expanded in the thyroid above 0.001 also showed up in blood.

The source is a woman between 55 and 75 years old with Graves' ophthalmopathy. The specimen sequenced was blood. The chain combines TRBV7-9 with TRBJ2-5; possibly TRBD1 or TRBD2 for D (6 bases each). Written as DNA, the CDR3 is TGTGCCAGCAGCTTGTTTAGACTAGGGGGTTTCCAAGAGACCCAGTACTTC. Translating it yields CASSLFRLGGFQETQYF. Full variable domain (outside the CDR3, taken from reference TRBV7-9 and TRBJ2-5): DTGVSQNPRHKITKRGQNVTFRCDPISEHNRLYWYRQTLGQGPEFLTYFQNEAQLEKSRLLSDRFSAERPKGSFSTLEIQRTEQGDSAMYLCASSLFRLGGFQETQYFGPGTRLLVL.